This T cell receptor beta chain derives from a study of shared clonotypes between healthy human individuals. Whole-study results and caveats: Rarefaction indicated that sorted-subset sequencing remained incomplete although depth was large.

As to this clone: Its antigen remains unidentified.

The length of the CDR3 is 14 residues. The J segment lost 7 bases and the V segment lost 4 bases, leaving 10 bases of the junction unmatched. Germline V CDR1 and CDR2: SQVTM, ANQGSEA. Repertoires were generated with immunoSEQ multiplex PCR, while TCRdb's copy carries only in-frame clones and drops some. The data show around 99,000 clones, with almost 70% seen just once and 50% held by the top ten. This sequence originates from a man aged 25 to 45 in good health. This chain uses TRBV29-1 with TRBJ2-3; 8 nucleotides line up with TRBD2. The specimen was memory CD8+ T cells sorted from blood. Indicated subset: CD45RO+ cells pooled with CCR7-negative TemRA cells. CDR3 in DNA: TGCAGCGTTGCAACGGGACTAGAGATTTATACGCAGTATTTT. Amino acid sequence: CSVATGLEIYTQYF.